This T cell receptor beta chain was captured by sequencing in a study of immune evolution from preneoplasia to lung adenocarcinoma (dated by TCRdb to the early 2020s). With regard to the full study: HLA loss of heterozygosity was found in roughly 7% of AIS, about 16% of MIA and roughly 30% of ADC lesions, and in no AAH lesions. The study profiled immune contexture across lung adenocarcinoma precursors and invasive adenocarcinoma using immune gene expression, TCR sequencing and multiplex immunofluorescence. Resected precursor lesions (AAH, AIS, MIA) and invasive adenocarcinomas were compared with paired morphologically normal lung tissue. Sample size was based on specimen availability rather than a prior power calculation. The immune data were integrated with whole exome sequencing and methylation data obtained from the same cohort of nodules. In total, the cohort included 50 to 65 patients with pulmonary nodules, all of whom underwent surgical resection. TCR sequencing data were obtained from 51 patients. The study reported that some 100 samples were used for TCR sequencing. POLYSOLVER was used to infer Class I HLA alleles from exome data, while LOHHLA was used to detect allele-specific HLA loss.

Details on this clone: Its specific antigen is unknown. The input lacks base qualities; no much larger clone sits a single base away.

Findings and caveats that apply to the study as a whole: Compared with EGFR-mutant or double wild-type lesions, KRAS-mutant nodules had the highest T cell clonality. The highest clonality was observed in normal lung, whereas higher T cell density and diversity but lower clonality appeared to be present in later-stage lesions. Because every patient came from Japan and China, how well the results apply to Western populations was uncertain. Top T cell clone frequencies were highest in normal lung and appeared to decrease progressively from AAH through AIS, MIA and invasive adenocarcinoma. The findings reflected association rather than direct causation, and larger cohorts with long-term follow-up and longitudinal biopsies were considered necessary.

The germline V gene gives CDR1 as SGDLS and CDR2 as YYNGEE. The CDR3, cysteine through phenylalanine, is 14 amino acids long. The retained sequence is limited to the CDR3, 42 bases, with the frame set at the first base. V is reduced by 4 bases and J by 2 bases, leaving a spacing of 10 bases between them. Patients underwent resection in Japan or China between about 2014 and 2017. Two lung cancer pathologists independently reviewed H&E slides to confirm the histologic diagnosis of every case. Macro-dissection after pathologic assessment enriched premalignant or tumor cells for nucleic acid extraction. The AllPrep DNA/RNA FFPE Kit was used to isolate DNA from FFPE tissue. TCR beta CDR3 regions were sequenced from DNA using the immunoSEQ hsTCRbeta Kit. Regarding the original processing steps: TCR sequencing data were analysed with the ImmunoSEQ Analyzer. T cell clonality was defined as 1 minus Pielou's evenness, as computed on productive rearrangements. T cell diversity was measured with the inverse Simpson index on productive templates. T cell density was expressed as TCR beta template counts normalized to usable DNA, with usable DNA estimated by amplifying and sequencing housekeeping genes. TCR metrics were compared across histologic stages using two-sided Kruskal-Wallis tests. TCRdb retrieved this table from immuneACCESS and kept in-frame rearrangements only. Not all clones are present; in checked studies, unresolved V genes account for under half, and no reason is known for the remainder. V, J and clone size reflect that table, while D and trimming were determined from the DNA. Within this sample are about 6,300 clones, with over 65% of them counted one time only. Of the sample, 7.5% to 8% is held by the ten largest clones.

The receptor comes from a person aged 55-80 years with lung adenocarcinoma. The chain uses TRBV9 and TRBJ1-5; the D gene is possibly TRBD1, with 6 bases matching. Sequencing was performed on FFPE minimally invasive lung adenocarcinoma tissue. The cell subset or site label for this specimen denotes: micro-invasive lung adenocarcinoma (MIA). The nucleotide sequence reads TGTGCCAGCAGCCAGGACAGCCGCAATCAGCCCCAGCATTTT. It encodes CASSQDSRNQPQHF.